This entry concerns a single T cell receptor beta chain. Its antigen specificity is not known. No quality values exist for individual bases; no much larger clone is one base distant. Here V drops 0 bases and J drops 4 bases, and the junction holds 4 bases not matched to any gene. Looking up the germline V gene yields CDR1 ENHRY and CDR2 SYGVKD. From its cysteine to its phenylalanine, the CDR3 spans 16 amino acids. The read is trimmed to its CDR3 DNA, 48 bases read in frame from base 1. These data originate in a study of cytomegalovirus exposure and HLA in healthy donors (dated by TCRdb to about 2017). Broadly, across the study: An earlier analysis of approximately 600 of the donors reported more than 250 Gb of sequence data and some 100 million unique TCR beta sequences from about 200 million T cells. Approximately 300 gigabases of sequencing data and around 85 million unique TCR sequences made up an early release that covered approximately 700 HLA-typed donors. Among the roughly 370 genotyped donors, under 90% belonged to the genetic ancestry cluster associated with self-reported Caucasian donors. The aim of the study was to test whether cataloging public T cell receptors could identify signatures of past pathogen exposure. The T cell repertoires of 550 to 850 subjects were profiled by immunosequencing and related to cytomegalovirus serostatus. Along with the approximately 650-subject first cohort, a separate validation cohort of more than 90 different subjects was used. The study combined high-throughput TCR immunosequencing, statistical association of individual TCRs with disease status, and machine learning to predict cytomegalovirus infection status. In a later analysis, previously published TCR beta repertoires from some 640 donors were re-analyzed and high-resolution HLA genotyping was added so that TCR occurrence patterns could be studied. In the later analysis, no new phenotypic data were used to find candidate immune exposures; instead, reliance was placed on TCR beta sequences and their occurrence across donors. An earlier analysis of roughly 580 of the donors used high-throughput TCR beta sequencing to judge whether each TCR beta V gene segment behaved as functional or pseudogenic. Donor age, sex, ethnicity and CMV serostatus were compiled together with the repertoire data. A later genetic analysis took genome-wide SNP genotypes for about 55% of the 666 donors and used that subset as a discovery cohort. Every repertoire in the discovery cohort had been generated on one and the same sequencing platform. HLA typing covered class I and class II loci at four-digit resolution. Typing coverage differed by locus: A, B, C, DRB1 and DQB1 were typed in about 620-630 donors, DQA1 in 522, DPA1 in 606, and DPB1 in roughly 470. Because of strong linkage in the cohort, 4 to 6 DR-DQ haplotypes were treated as single units for association and clustering. Among about 400 genotyped donors of the cohort, an average of around 220,000 unique TCR beta nucleotide sequences was sequenced per donor, of which about 18% were non-productive. Broader findings and caveats from the paper: In a later analysis, some 17,000 TCR beta sequences were associated with specific HLA alleles at a false discovery rate of 0.05. An association between a missense DCLRE1C variant and V-gene and J-gene trimming of TCR beta chains was found in a later genetic analysis and replicated in an independent cohort. Seventeen rarely observed V segments, including chromosome 9 orphons, were excluded from the earlier analysis of several hundred of the donors because counts were too low. According to a later analysis, TCR association rates differed among HLA loci, with DRB1 alleles showing the most associated TCRs and HLA-C alleles showing the fewest. Cytomegalovirus status was reported to be diagnosed by the classifier with high specificity and sensitivity in both the original and validation cohorts. According to a later analysis, most CMV-associated TCR beta chains appeared to be HLA-restricted, and the HLA associations seemed to be driven largely by CMV exposure. Across donors, most TCR sequences were observed very rarely, whereas some public TCRs were present in many individuals. Because the 87-base-pair reads could not distinguish some IMGT-functional V segments, including TRBV6-2 and TRBV6-3, those segments were excluded. HLA typing was unavailable for some donors at each locus, so association tests used only the typed subset. A later genetic analysis reported fewer N-insertions in productive TCRs among donors in an Asian-associated ancestry cluster than the approximately 670-donor mean. CMV serostatus was the only immune exposure information available for the cohort. The cohort was sequenced for TCR beta chains only, and without alpha or paired-chain data the features that could be detected were limited. According to the authors, the approach could potentially be generalized to other disease states and immunological phenotypes. A further reported finding was that TCR beta sequences accurately predicted the HLA-A and HLA-B alleles for most subjects in the first cohort. Compared with equally common non-associated chains, HLA-associated TCR beta chains in a later analysis were more clonally expanded and had lower generation probabilities. Broadly in line with IMGT annotations, most TCR beta V segments showed up in productive rearrangements about 87% or about 30% of the time in an earlier analysis of several hundred of the donors. Roughly uniform sequencing depth across donors was assumed in presence/absence analyses, although this assumption may not hold. In vitro tests confirmed that three of the cytomegalovirus-associated TCR beta chains recognize cytomegalovirus antigens. Assigning TCR associations to individual alleles was difficult when HLA alleles, especially DR and DQ, strongly co-occurred. In a later analysis, several top co-occurrence clusters were reported to appear linked to parvovirus B19, influenza, CMV and Epstein-Barr virus. Linkage disequilibrium might explain the correlated functional status among segregating V segments, but an unknown experimental factor could not be excluded. The sequencing pipeline was judged likely to have produced a cluster of highly shared sequence variants as a technical artifact. The study gave a list of some 150 TCR beta chains associated with cytomegalovirus.

The cohort comprised around 700 healthy bone marrow donors. All cohort members were sampled while nominally healthy, although unrecorded immune exposures were likely present. The donor was CMV seronegative and was included in the group of about 400 seronegative cohort members. A peripheral blood sample was provided by each donor, and peripheral blood mononuclear cells were used for TCR beta sequencing. Genomic DNA was extracted from the blood cell samples with the Qiagen DNeasy Blood Extraction Kit. The method was the immunoSEQ multiplex PCR assay. The multiplex PCR relied on a mix of 60 forward primers for TCR Vbeta segments and 13 reverse primers for TCR Jbeta segments. A multiplex PCR assay on genomic DNA amplified the CDR3 region of rearranged TCR beta genes. Amplified TCR beta libraries were sequenced as 87-base-pair reads on the Illumina HiSeq System. Per the original workflow: In a later analysis, tens of millions of unique TCR beta chains were counted across the 666 repertoires, and around 11 million of these chains were shared by at least two donors. Raw reads were error-corrected and collapsed into unique sequences with a nearest-neighbor algorithm that merged closely related sequences to remove PCR and sequencing errors. To assign V, D and J gene segments, CDR3 sequences were aligned to IMGT reference sequences. For a sequence to be retained, a match of at least six nucleotides was required to both a V gene segment and a J gene segment. Rearrangements were called productive when the CDR3 lacked stop codons and stayed in frame with V and J; all others were non-productive. Following IMGT convention, CDR3 was defined as the stretch from the second conserved V-encoded cysteine up to the conserved J-encoded phenylalanine. In an earlier analysis of 550 to 650 of the donors, sequences lacking an unambiguous match to a single V gene segment were excluded. In an earlier analysis of about 590 of the donors, a V segment was called functional when productive rearrangements were above 56.7%, and segregating when the standard deviation between donors exceeded 5%. A statistical classification framework was built for diagnosing cytomegalovirus status from the catalog of TCR beta chain sequences. V and J gene assignment, in a later analysis, came from comparing TCR nucleotide sequences with IMGT/GENE-DB human TR gene sequences. In a later analysis, CDR3 sequences and most-parsimonious VDJ recombination scenarios were assigned using the TCRdist pipeline. In a later analysis, each TCR beta chain was defined by its CDR3 amino acid sequence together with its V-gene family, and reads without a unique V-gene family were excluded. As a way to deal with suspected cross-contamination and a sequencing artifact, a later analysis dropped 640 or so nucleotide sequences that were highly shared and had low generation probability. In a later analysis, a clonal expansion index was calculated for each public chain from normalized within-repertoire ranks of inferred template counts. In a later analysis, generation probabilities were computed using a VDJ recombination model fitted to out-of-frame rearrangements, and the results were checked against IGoR. Hypergeometric tests were used in a later analysis to score TCR-TCR, TCR-HLA and TCR-CMV co-occurrence, with a repertoire-size bias correction applied to the TCR pairs. False discovery rates were estimated in a later analysis by permuting HLA or CMV assignments 20 times. In a later analysis, co-occurring TCRs were grouped using DBSCAN, and TCRdist sequence similarity was added for clustering within HLA-allele-positive subsets. Repertoires with fewer than 30,000 or more than 120,000 public chains, plus five repertoires with anomalous nucleotide sharing, were excluded from co-occurrence clustering. The source is immuneACCESS, and TCRdb retained only in-frame sequences with V and J called. Part of the clones is not carried over; for the studies checked, unresolved V genes explain less than half of this, and the remainder is unexplained. V, J and clone size derive from that table, while D and trimming were established from the DNA sequence. For this sample there are some 130,000 clones; around nine tenths appear just once. More than 4.5% of the sample lies in the top ten.

The sample consisted of PBMCs. The TCR originated in a woman in her twenties or thirties in good health and CMV-seronegative. The V gene is TRBV10-3 and the J gene is TRBJ2-7; 12 middle bases align to TRBD2. The sequence in DNA is TGTGCCATCAGTGAGTCAGGGACTAGCGGGTCATACGAGCAGTACTTC. The resulting protein is CAISESGTSGSYEQYF.